This T cell receptor (beta chain) is from a study of T cell changes during pregnancy in multiple sclerosis. Trimming took off 6 bases at V and 0 bases at J, with 16 bases between the two ends. The CDR3 is 16 residues long. CDR1 KGHSH and CDR2 LQKENI come from the germline V gene. Only a few counts were recorded for this clone. Generated by immunoSEQ multiplex PCR, the TCRdb table keeps only in-frame clones and is missing some. The data show tens of thousands of clones, 75% to 95% seen once. This sequence was found in a female donor with multiple sclerosis, enrolled in a pregnancy study. The sequencing used CD4+ T cells from peripheral blood mononuclear cells, collected before pregnancy. J is TRBJ2-3 and V is TRBV18; D is possibly TRBD2 (5 bases). In DNA, the CDR3 is TGTGCCAGCTCCCCGAGGGCGGACCTGAGCACAGATACGCAGTATTTT. Its protein is CASSPRADLSTDTQYF.